This entry lists 21 T cell receptor beta chains sequenced from one sample in a study of shared clonotypes between healthy human individuals. Method: immunoSEQ multiplex PCR; TCRdb's copy keeps in-frame clones and lacks some. This sample has millions of clones; over 85% occur once, and the top ten carry 0.39%. The specimen was naive CD4+ T cells from PBMCs. Subset meaning: CD45RA+ positively selected. The receptor set was obtained from a man younger than 30 in good health. Some clones in this sample may be carry-over from other donors' samples.

V usage is TRBV19 and J usage is TRBJ1-2, with 7 nucleotides matching TRBD1. This CDR3 region has 18 residues. Germline values: CDR1 LNHDA, CDR2 SQIVND (reference sequence). The junction had 15 bases not matched to a gene; V was cut back by 4 bases and J by 1 base. The CDR3 bases are TGTGCCAGTAGTAGCGACATCCGGGACAGCAAACTTAACTATGGCTACACCTTC. As protein: CASSSDIRDSKLNYGYTF.

The chain combines TRBV7-2 with TRBJ1-2, with 8 bases matching TRBD1. V gave up 5 bases and J gave up 5 bases; unmatched junction bases: 7. Germline CDR1 SGHTA, CDR2 FQGNSA. This CDR3 is 14 amino acids long. The CDR3 coding sequence is TGTGCCAGCAGCACTCCGACAGGGGCGTATGGCTACACCTTC. Translating it yields CASSTPTGAYGYTF.

The DNA for the CDR3 is TGTGCCAGCAGCCCCTGGACTACCCTGAAGATGGACGAGCAGTACTTC. Amino acid sequence: CASSPWTTLKMDEQYF. This rearrangement joins TRBV7-9 to TRBJ2-7; TRBD2 might be the D (6 bases). This CDR3 is built from 16 residues. Per germline, CDR1 SEHNR and CDR2 FQNEAQ (reference sequence). V was clipped by 5 bases and J by 5 bases, with 22 bases between them. Complete variable domain (other parts from reference TRBV7-9 and TRBJ2-7): DTGVSQNPRHKITKRGQNVTFRCDPISEHNRLYWYRQTLGQGPEFLTYFQNEAQLEKSRLLSDRFSAERPKGSFSTLEIQRTEQGDSAMYLCASSPWTTLKMDEQYFGPGTRLTVT.

The chain is built from TRBV10-3 and TRBJ2-1, with 10 bases aligning to TRBD1. CDR1 and CDR2 from the germline V gene are ENHRY and SYGVKD. V trimming: 3 bases; J trimming: 1 base; junction bases outside the gene matches: 3. This CDR3 has 16 amino acids. This chain's CDR3 is CAISDRQGASYNEQFF. The DNA for the CDR3 is TGTGCCATCAGTGATAGACAGGGGGCGTCCTACAATGAGCAGTTCTTC.

The chain has TRBV18 and TRBJ2-7; 12 positions match TRBD2. Germline CDR1 reads KGHSH; CDR2 reads LQKENI. The CDR3 is made up of 15 amino acids. V trimming: 4 bases; J trimming: 4 bases; junction bases outside the gene matches: 5. The CDR3 bases are TGTGCCAGCTCACAAGAGACTAGCGGGAGATACGAGCAGTACTTC. This translates into CASSQETSGRYEQYF.

The chain recombines TRBV5-1 with TRBJ1-4; 8 positions agree with TRBD1. Germline CDR1 SGHRS, CDR2 YFSETQ. This CDR3 has 16 amino acids. V lost 4 bases, J lost 0 bases, and 5 bases stayed unmatched. CDR3 sequence reads: CASSNGQGPTNEKLFF. CDR3 coding DNA: TGCGCCAGCAGCAACGGACAGGGCCCAACTAATGAAAAACTGTTTTTT.

The chain recombines TRBV9 with TRBJ1-1; tentative D call: TRBD1 (6 bases). V lost 4 bases, J lost 5 bases, and 15 bases lay in between. Looked up from germline, CDR1 is SGDLS and CDR2 is YYNGEE. This CDR3 has 14 amino acids. In DNA form, the CDR3 reads TGTGCCAGCAGCCTCCAGGGGTCGGGGACTGAAGCTTTCTTT. Its protein is CASSLQGSGTEAFF.

This chain uses TRBV6-1 with TRBJ1-1; 8 positions agree with TRBD1. Germline V gives CDR1 MNHNS, CDR2 SASEGT. After removal of 6 bases from V and 4 bases from J, the junction contained 7 bases not matched to a gene. The CDR3 has 14 amino acids. The CDR3 loop is CASRAGTGPTEAFF. The CDR3 coding sequence is TGTGCCAGCAGGGCCGGGACAGGACCCACTGAAGCTTTCTTT.

This clone occurred a few times. The same CDR3 arises from other DNA sequences in this sample as well. The chain couples TRBV9 to TRBJ1-1; 9 nucleotides match TRBD1. Germline CDR1 reads SGDLS; CDR2 reads YYNGEE. The ends lost 0 bases at V and 2 bases at J; junction bases unmatched: 5. The CDR3 length is 16 residues. The CDR3 region has the DNA TGTGCCAGCAGCGTAGCGGGGACAGGGCTCAACACTGAAGCTTTCTTT. The encoded protein is CASSVAGTGLNTEAFF.

The chain links TRBV15 to TRBJ1-1; D remains ambiguous. The CDR3 sequence is 16 residues long. Trimming pared 1 base from V and 5 bases from J, leaving 17 bases between. Germline V gives CDR1 LNHNV, CDR2 YYDKDF (reference sequence). The CDR3 bases are TGTGCCACCAGCAGAGGCCCCGATTTCGTGGGGACTGAAGCTTTCTTT. Its protein is CATSRGPDFVGTEAFF.

This sequence joins TRBV6-1 and TRBJ1-3; tentative D call: TRBD1 (5 bases). The germline V gene encodes CDR1 MNHNS and CDR2 SASEGT. CDR3 length: 15 residues. With 5 bases removed from V and 6 bases from J, the gap between germline ends came to 17 bases. CDR3 nucleotide sequence: TGTGCCAGCAGTATTGGGGCCCCGGGTTTAAACACCATATATTTT. It codes for CASSIGAPGLNTIYF.

About this clone itself: The sample carries other DNA sequences with the same CDR3. This chain links TRBV5-1 with TRBJ2-3, with D perhaps matching TRBD2 (5 bases). From germline, CDR1 is SGHRS and CDR2 YFSETQ. The CDR3 length is 12 residues. V was cut by 6 bases and J by 6 bases, with 11 bases left in between. In DNA form, the CDR3 reads TGCGCCAGCACCTCTGGCGGGGATACGCAGTATTTT. It is translated as CASTSGGDTQYF.

The J gene is TRBJ1-2, the V gene TRBV7-9; TRBD1 is a possible D gene (5 bases). The CDR3 has 15 amino acids. Trimming removed 2 bases at V and 7 bases at J, with 17 bases between. Germline assignment: CDR1 SEHNR and CDR2 FQNEAQ (reference sequence). CDR3 nucleotides: TGTGCCAGCAGCTTATCCCCCGCCAGGGCGGGTGGCTACACCTTC. Translation: CASSLSPARAGGYTF.

About this clone itself: The identical CDR3 is also encoded by other nucleotide sequences in the sample. V usage is TRBV7-3 and J usage is TRBJ2-1, with D perhaps given as TRBD1 or TRBD2 (5 bases each). The length of the CDR3 is 15 residues. Trimming took 3 bases from V and 4 from J, leaving 13 bases between them. Looked up from germline, CDR1 is SGHTA and CDR2 is FQGTGA. CDR3 DNA sequence: TGTGCCAGCAGCTTGTCCCGGGACGGTTACAATGAGCAGTTCTTC. This gives the protein CASSLSRDGYNEQFF.

The chain uses TRBV5-8 and TRBJ1-1, with TRBD1 matching 10 bases. Trimming at V came to 4 bases and at J to 1 base, leaving 4 bases not matched to a gene. The CDR3 sequence is 15 residues long. Germline lookup yields CDR1 SGHTS and CDR2 YDEGEE. The CDR3 DNA reads as TGTGCCAGCAGCCCTCGGGACAGGGGGAACACTGAAGCTTTCTTT. It translates to CASSPRDRGNTEAFF.

This sequence joins TRBV6-5 and TRBJ2-5, with D hard to call. The length of the CDR3 is 15 residues. V was trimmed by 3 bases and J by 2 bases, leaving 13 bases between them. Per germline, CDR1 MNHEY and CDR2 SVGAGI. The CDR3 reads CASSYHSRTQETQYF. The CDR3 coding sequence is TGTGCCAGCAGTTATCATAGTAGGACGCAAGAGACCCAGTACTTC.

The chain combines TRBV5-1 with TRBJ2-5, with D possibly being TRBD1 (6 bases). Trimming cost V 4 bases and J 5 bases, with 12 bases left between them. This CDR3 has 13 amino acids. Germline CDR1 SGHRS, CDR2 YFSETQ. CDR3 DNA: TGCGCCAGCAGCGGTACAGGGCCGGAGACCCAGTACTTC. Translation gives CASSGTGPETQYF.

J is TRBJ2-5 and V is TRBV10-1; TRBD2 might be the D (5 bases). CDR1 WNHNN and CDR2 SYGVQD come from the germline V gene (reference sequence). V lost 5 bases and J 7 bases, leaving 11 bases between the germline ends. The CDR3 runs to 12 residues. The CDR3 is CASSSEGGTQYF. Here the CDR3 DNA reads TGCGCCAGCAGTTCCGAGGGTGGGACCCAGTACTTC.

This clone was recorded a few times. The chain has TRBV27 and TRBJ2-1, with D perhaps TRBD1 or TRBD2 (5 bases each). This CDR3 region has 15 residues. V gave up 5 bases and J gave up 4 bases, with 15 bases separating them. Per germline, CDR1 MNHEY and CDR2 SMNVEV (reference sequence). DNA for the CDR3: TGTGCCAGCAGTCCGGGGACGCCAAGTTACAATGAGCAGTTCTTC. The encoded protein is CASSPGTPSYNEQFF.

The J gene is TRBJ2-6, the V gene TRBV7-6; 7 nucleotides align to TRBD1. V lost 5 bases to trimming and J lost 0 bases; unmatched junction nucleotides: 10. CDR1 is SGHVS, CDR2 FNYEAQ, per germline. This CDR3 contains 18 residues. The CDR3 spells CASSAQTGWDSGANVLTF. CDR3 in DNA: TGTGCCAGCAGCGCACAGACAGGGTGGGACTCTGGGGCCAACGTCCTGACTTTC.

In regard to this clone: The identical CDR3 is also encoded by other nucleotide sequences in the sample. CDR3 protein: CASSGGEQFF. The CDR3 DNA is TGTGCCAGCAGTGGAGGTGAGCAGTTCTTC. The chain combines TRBV2 with TRBJ2-1; unclear D gene. CDR3 size: 10 residues. The germline gives CDR1 SNHLY, CDR2 FYNNEI. The V gene lost 4 bases and the J gene lost 9 bases, with 4 bases spanning the gap.